Reported below is one T cell receptor (beta chain). Its antigen is not yet known. It has no much larger one-base neighbor in the sample; base qualities were not kept. This sample was included in a study of blood T cell repertoires in COVID-19 (dated by TCRdb to the early 2020s). Study-wide context: Samples covering the acute and convalescent phases of COVID-19 were provided by collaborators in the United States, Italy and Spain. The material from the prospective study consisted of cDNA or gDNA derived from T cells, B-cell-depleted T cells, or PBMCs. The dataset comprised deeply sampled blood TCRbeta repertoires from subjects exposed to, actively infected with, or recovered from COVID-19. A freely available public database, intended as a resource for researchers studying the immune response to SARS-CoV-2, is where the repertoires were released. Samples came from the ongoing ImmuneRACE study (first 160 participants) plus 1,254 subjects from 6 global collaborators. Sample metadata almost always included a de-identified subject ID, COVID-19 status, age in years and sex. HLA class I and class II types, where available, came from metadata supplied by the sample provider rather than from assay-based typing. The paper as a whole reports these results and caveats: How much clinical and demographic metadata was included differed by source and by participant, and the metadata was provided uncurated.

TCRbeta CDR3 regions were amplified from genomic DNA using the immunoSEQ Assay, a bias-controlled multiplex PCR. The original pipeline was this. Within the assay, amplification of reference gene primers was used to estimate how many nucleated cells each sample contained. Sequence reads were collapsed and filtered to measure the absolute abundance of every unique TCRbeta CDR3 rearrangement. For each sample, productive Simpson clonality was calculated by taking the square root of Simpson's diversity index across productive rearrangements. TCRdb re-hosts the immuneACCESS table, in-frame sequences only. Its copies lack some clones; in the studies checked, an unresolved V gene accounts for under half of them, and the cause for the rest is not known. D and trimming come from the DNA, and the V and J calls and clone size come from that table. In this sample the table shows around 85,000 clones, nearly 90% of which occur a single time. Approximately 4.3% of the sample comes from the top ten.

Collaborating institutions collected whole blood in K2EDTA tubes following their own protocols. For TCRbeta analysis, collaborator samples were shipped as frozen whole blood, as isolated PBMCs, or as DNA extracted from either sample type. The receptor was isolated from a woman of 80 years or more with active or convalescent COVID-19. Sequencing was done on a sample of peripheral blood.

The DNA sequence is TGCAGTGCTAGTAGGACACTTCAAGAGACCCAGTACTTC. It translates as CSASRTLQETQYF. The sequence is built from TRBV20-1 and TRBJ2-5; the D segment could be TRBD1, given 5 matching bases. The CDR3 runs 13 amino acids, cysteine and phenylalanine included. The entry retains the CDR3 DNA only, 39 bases that are in frame from base 1. V and J lose 3 bases and 2 bases, and a span of 10 bases separates them. Per the germline V gene (reference sequence), DFQATT is the CDR1 and SNEGSKA is the CDR2.